This passage covers 24 T cell receptor beta chains from one sample sequenced in a study of blood T cell repertoires in COVID-19. Data came from immunoSEQ multiplex PCR; TCRdb stores just in-frame clones and leaves some out. The sample includes 300,000 to 350,000 clones, 87% of them seen just once. The sequenced sample consisted of peripheral blood. Receptors originate from a man between 18 and 29 years old with active or convalescent COVID-19.

The chain recombines TRBV6-5 with TRBJ2-1, with 8 positions matching TRBD2. Germline assignment: CDR1 MNHEY and CDR2 SVGAGI. This CDR3 comprises 14 residues. V shed 6 bases, J shed 6 bases, and the junction held 7 bases outside the gene matches. The CDR3, as DNA: TGTGCCAGCAGACGAAGCGGGAGAATCAATGAGCAGTTCTTC. This codes for CASRRSGRINEQFF.

By share of the sample, this clone is medium-sized. V gene TRBV6-2 or TRBV6-3 combines with J gene TRBJ2-7; 9 bases match TRBD2. The CDR3 length is 15 residues. V was pared by 0 bases and J by 0 bases, with 0 bases of the junction left unmatched. CDR1 MNHEY and CDR2 SVGEGT come from the germline V gene. The CDR3 DNA sequence: TGTGCCAGCAGTTACTCTAGCGGGGGCTCCTACGAGCAGTACTTC. This gives the protein CASSYSSGGSYEQYF.

The V call is TRBV5-1, the J call TRBJ1-6, with 11 bases that match TRBD1. Germline V gene data show CDR1 as SGHRS and CDR2 as YFSETQ. Trimming removed 4 bases from V and 8 bases from J; junction bases left unmatched: 5. CDR3 length equals 15 residues. CDR3 amino acids: CASSAPGQGDSPLHF. CDR3 in DNA: TGCGCCAGCAGCGCCCCGGGACAGGGGGATTCACCCCTCCACTTT.

This clone was recorded once. The CDR3 sequence is CASRGTRTADNYGYTF. The CDR3 region has the DNA TGCGCCAGCAGGGGAACGCGGACAGCCGATAACTATGGCTACACCTTC. V gene TRBV4-3 combines with J gene TRBJ1-2, with D tentatively TRBD1 (6 bases). CDR3 length: 16 residues. Trimming removed 6 bases at V and 1 base at J, with 18 bases between. The germline gives CDR1 LGHNA, CDR2 YSLEER.

The chain uses TRBV19 and TRBJ1-5, with D perhaps matching TRBD1 (6 bases). Germline V gene lookup returns CDR1 LNHDA and CDR2 SQIVND (reference sequence). Trimming pared 3 bases from V and 0 bases from J, leaving 18 bases between. The CDR3 loop spans 18 amino acids. This CDR3 reads CASSIRSGTSDSNQPQHF. The DNA for the CDR3 is TGTGCCAGTAGTATTCGGTCCGGGACATCTGATAGCAATCAGCCCCAGCATTTT.

This clone appeared a single time. The chain is built from TRBV7-7 and TRBJ2-1, with D possibly TRBD1 on 6 matching bases. The germline V gene has CDR1 SSHAT and CDR2 FNYEAQ (reference sequence). The V end was cut by 5 bases, the J end by 10 bases, with 12 bases between. This CDR3 is 12 amino acids long. The CDR3 reads CASSPWTVEQFF. The CDR3 region has the DNA TGTGCCAGCAGCCCATGGACAGTGGAGCAGTTCTTC.

The V and J genes are TRBV29-1 and TRBJ1-4; a weak D match, TRBD1 (6 bases). V was cut by 7 bases and J by 5 bases, with 8 bases left in between. Germline V gene data show CDR1 as SQVTM and CDR2 as ANQGSEA. This CDR3 comprises 11 residues. Here the CDR3 reads CSGGQNEKLFF. The DNA of the CDR3 is TGCAGCGGCGGACAGAATGAAAAACTGTTTTTT. The whole variable domain, filled in from reference TRBV29-1 and TRBJ1-4, reads SAVISQKPSRDICQRGTSLTIQCQVDSQVTMMFWYRQQPGQSLTLIATANQGSEATYESGFVIDKFPISRPNLTFSTLTVSNMSPEDSSIYLCSGGQNEKLFFGSGTQLSVL.

This chain links TRBV7-2 with TRBJ1-3, with 7 positions matching TRBD1. The CDR3 extends over 17 amino acids. CDR1 is SGHTA and CDR2 is FQGNSA in the germline V gene. V gave up 5 bases and J gave up 4 bases; unmatched junction bases: 14. CDR3 in DNA: TGTGCCAGCAGCCCCTCATTGGACAGGCGAGGGGGAAACACCATATATTTT. This encodes CASSPSLDRRGGNTIYF.

This clone appeared a few times. The chain is built from TRBV14 and TRBJ2-7; unclear D gene. Trimming pared 3 bases from V and 6 bases from J, leaving 6 bases between. This CDR3 comprises 11 residues. The germline gives CDR1 SGHDN, CDR2 FVKESK. The CDR3 loop reads CASSHYGEQYF. The CDR3 nucleotides read TGTGCCAGCAGCCACTATGGCGAGCAGTACTTC. Complete variable domain (other parts from reference TRBV14 and TRBJ2-7): EAGVTQFPSHSVIEKGQTVTLRCDPISGHDNLYWYRRVMGKEIKFLLHFVKESKQDESGMPNNRFLAERTGGTYSTLKVQPAELEDSGVYFCASSHYGEQYFGPGTRLTVT.

The chain carries TRBV5-6 and TRBJ2-1; a possible D gene is TRBD2 (5 bases). V lost 4 bases, J lost 2 bases, and 10 bases lay in between. The germline CDR1 and CDR2 sequences are SGHDT and YYEEEE. The CDR3 loop spans 14 amino acids. CDR3 residues: CASSTGTAYNEQFF. For the CDR3, the DNA is TGTGCCAGCAGCACGGGAACTGCCTACAATGAGCAGTTCTTC.

V gene TRBV6-5 combines with J gene TRBJ1-2; D remains unclear. Germline V gene lookup returns CDR1 MNHEY and CDR2 SVGAGI. V lost 0 bases, J lost 7 bases, and 18 bases lay in between. The CDR3 runs 16 residues. As DNA, the CDR3 is TGTGCCAGCAGTTACTCGAAATTTTTCCCAGAAGTTGGCTACACCTTC. The encoded protein is CASSYSKFFPEVGYTF.

CDR3 sequence (DNA): TGTGCCAGCAGCGGGACAGGGCTGCGGCGGTATGGCTACACCTTC. Translated, it gives CASSGTGLRRYGYTF. The J gene is TRBJ1-2, the V gene TRBV9, with 8 nucleotides matching TRBD1. Germline CDR1 and CDR2: SGDLS and YYNGEE. V was pared by 3 bases and J by 5 bases, with 9 bases of the junction left unmatched. This CDR3 is 15 amino acids long. Drawing the rest from reference TRBV9 and TRBJ1-2, the complete variable domain is DSGVTQTPKHLITATGQRVTLRCSPRSGDLSVYWYQQSLDQGLQFLIQYYNGEERAKGNILERFSAQQFPDLHSELNLSSLELGDSALYFCASSGTGLRRYGYTFGSGTRLTVV.

This clone was seen just once. J is TRBJ1-1 and V is TRBV20-1; D is perhaps TRBD1 (6 bases). This CDR3 is 11 amino acids long. V was cut by 2 bases and J by 6 bases, with 7 bases left in between. Per the germline V gene, CDR1 is DFQATT and CDR2 is SNEGSKA (reference sequence). CDR3 sequence reads: CSARNRAEAFF. CDR3 DNA: TGCAGTGCTAGAAACAGGGCTGAAGCTTTCTTT.

The chain employs TRBV4-1 and TRBJ1-1, with D tentatively TRBD1 (5 bases). Trimming pared 1 base from V and 2 bases from J, leaving 17 bases between. The germline V gene encodes CDR1 MGHRA and CDR2 YSYEKL. This CDR3 is built from 17 residues. This CDR3 is CASSQAGTSWGNTEAFF. The CDR3 region has the DNA TGCGCCAGCAGCCAAGCTGGGACTTCGTGGGGTAACACTGAAGCTTTCTTT.

This clone has only one observation. V is TRBV28 and J is TRBJ1-1; the D gene is possibly TRBD1 (6 bases). From germline, CDR1 is MDHEN and CDR2 SYDVKM. V dropped 6 bases and J dropped 3 bases, with 11 bases sitting between them. The CDR3 consists of 13 residues. The CDR3 DNA reads as TGTGCCAGCAGCCAACAGGGTTACACTGAAGCTTTCTTT. Translating gives CASSQQGYTEAFF.

V gene TRBV6-2 or TRBV6-3 combines with J gene TRBJ1-1; D is unclear. CDR1 and CDR2 from the germline V gene are MNHEY and SVGEGT. CDR3 length: 14 residues. The V end was cut by 0 bases, the J end by 5 bases, with 10 bases between. CDR3 sequence: CASSYSTRITEAFF. DNA for the CDR3: TGTGCCAGCAGTTACTCCACCAGGATTACTGAAGCTTTCTTT.

This clone appeared a few times. The rearrangement links TRBV28 to TRBJ1-5; D is unclear. The germline V gene has CDR1 MDHEN and CDR2 SYDVKM. V was shortened by 3 bases and J by 0 bases, with 12 bases between the two germline ends. There are 16 residues in the CDR3. Written as DNA, the CDR3 is TGTGCCAGCAGTTTTAGAATGGTCAATAGCAATCAGCCCCAGCATTTT. Protein sequence: CASSFRMVNSNQPQHF.

This clone came up a few times. The J gene is TRBJ1-1, the V gene TRBV27; maybe TRBD1 (5 bases). Germline V gene lookup returns CDR1 MNHEY and CDR2 SMNVEV (reference sequence). The CDR3 loop spans 13 amino acids. The V and J ends lost 8 bases and 1 base respectively, with 11 bases between them. The CDR3 bases are TGTGCCAGCGGTCAGGGCACGAACACTGAAGCTTTCTTT. Translation: CASGQGTNTEAFF.

This rearrangement joins TRBV19 to TRBJ1-4, with TRBD1 identical over 10 bases. There are 15 residues in the CDR3. Germline loops: CDR1 LNHDA, CDR2 SQIVND (reference sequence). The V and J ends lost 5 bases and 8 bases, in that order; junction bases with no gene match: 8. CDR3 protein: CASSPVDRGGEKLFF. The CDR3 DNA reads as TGTGCCAGTAGTCCGGTGGACAGGGGGGGCGAAAAACTGTTTTTT. The full variable domain, rest sourced from reference TRBV19 and TRBJ1-4, is DGGITQSPKYLFRKEGQNVTLSCEQNLNHDAMYWYRQDPGQGLRLIYYSQIVNDFQKGDIAEGYSVSREKKESFPLTVTSAQKNPTAFYLCASSPVDRGGEKLFFGSGTQLSVL.

The chain carries TRBV18 and TRBJ1-4; D gene unclear. The CDR3 has 16 amino acids. Germline CDR1 and CDR2: KGHSH and LQKENI. V lost 2 bases and J lost 5, with 15 bases in between. The CDR3 is CASSPLVSGSNEKLFF. For the CDR3, the DNA is TGTGCCAGCTCACCATTGGTATCGGGGTCCAATGAAAAACTGTTTTTT.

A remark on this clone: One end of the junction is discordant with germline, which a read error may explain. The chain links TRBV11-2 to TRBJ2-7; D gene ambiguous. CDR1 SGHAT and CDR2 FQNNGV come from the germline V gene. The CDR3 totals 13 residues. The CDR3 loop is CASSLEIPYEQYF. The CDR3 DNA reads TGTGCCAGCAGCTTAGAGATACCCTACGAACAGTACTTC.

The V gene is TRBV6-5, the J gene TRBJ1-3, with TRBD1 matching over 8 bases. V shed 4 bases and J 3 bases; nucleotides not matched to a gene: 8. The germline CDR1 and CDR2 sequences are MNHEY and SVGAGI. The CDR3 runs 16 residues. The CDR3 coding sequence is TGTGCCAGCAGTTCCGGTACGACAGGGGATGGAAACACCATATATTTT. Encoded protein: CASSSGTTGDGNTIYF.

The genes are TRBV5-1 and TRBJ2-3; D unresolved. The CDR3 length is 12 residues. Germline V gives CDR1 SGHRS, CDR2 YFSETQ. Trimming shortened V by 0 bases and J by 6 bases, and 5 bases separated the two germline ends. The CDR3 sequence: CASSLAYDTQYF. CDR3 bases: TGCGCCAGCAGCTTGGCCTACGATACGCAGTATTTT.

The gene calls are TRBV5-1 and TRBJ2-7, with 8 positions matching TRBD1. The CDR3 spans 14 residues. CDR1 and CDR2 from the germline V gene are SGHRS and YFSETQ. V shed 4 bases, J shed 3 bases, and the junction held 6 bases outside the gene matches. The CDR3 region is CASSGGTGNYEQYF. DNA of the CDR3: TGCGCCAGCAGCGGGGGGACAGGCAACTACGAGCAGTACTTC.